The rows below give T cell receptor beta chains drawn from one sample of a study of CXCR3-negative and CXCR3-positive naive CD8 T cells. TCRdb reprocessed the 5' RACE reads, with one entry per CDR3 protein and no DNA. The sample table sets out about 30,000 distinct CDR3 sequences. The source material was memory CD8+ T cells from blood. Receptors originate from a human donor in good health. Some clones in this sample may be carry-over from other donors' samples. Each CDR3 is given with its conserved first and last residue. Clone size is given for some rows only: seen once, a few or many times, or a class if the clone is expanded.

j_call clone_size v_call cdr3_aa
TRBJ2-1 . TRBV12-5 CASGLAGGTNNEQFF
TRBJ2-7 . TRBV30 CAWSVSHNYEQYF
TRBJ1-1 . TRBV7-3 CASSFGNTEAFF
TRBJ2-1 medium-sized TRBV6-2/TRBV6-3 CASSYSGGTYNEQFF
TRBJ1-1 medium-sized TRBV25-1 CASSPTPNTEAFF
TRBJ2-5 medium-sized TRBV7-9 CASWGQAPETQYF
TRBJ2-1 . TRBV6-5 CASSYGVGQGGSNEQFF
TRBJ2-5 . TRBV27 CASSLQRGGSQETQYF
TRBJ2-7 . TRBV20-1 CSAREESSYEQYF
TRBJ2-7 . TRBV30 CAWSTGQGSYEQYF
TRBJ2-1 . TRBV6-5 CASSTGGSYNEQFF
TRBJ2-1 medium-sized TRBV6-2/TRBV6-3 CASDRAGSYNEQFF